This TCR beta chain came from a study of early T cells in non-severe SARS-CoV-2 infection. The wider study: The chains were unpaired, and the sequenced material was bulk RNA from unsorted whole blood.

Individual cDNA molecules received unique molecular identifiers during library preparation. From the 5' RACE reads, TCRdb called clonotypes with MiXCR, one entry per CDR3 protein. The sample lists 55,000 to 75,000 distinct CDR3 sequences; less than 15% were seen once. This clonotype was recorded many times. CDR1 and CDR2 (germline): SQVTM, ANQGSEA. The CDR3 contains 11 residues. Trimming pared 8 bases from V and 3 bases from J, leaving 11 bases between. The receptor comes from an adult who was a healthcare worker with PCR-confirmed SARS-CoV-2 infection or an uninfected control (not recorded which). The sequenced sample consisted of whole blood. J is TRBJ2-7 and V is TRBV29-1; no clear D. CDR3 DNA sequence: TGCAGCTCCAAAGTCGGCTACGAGCAGTACTTC. Its translation is CSSKVGYEQYF.